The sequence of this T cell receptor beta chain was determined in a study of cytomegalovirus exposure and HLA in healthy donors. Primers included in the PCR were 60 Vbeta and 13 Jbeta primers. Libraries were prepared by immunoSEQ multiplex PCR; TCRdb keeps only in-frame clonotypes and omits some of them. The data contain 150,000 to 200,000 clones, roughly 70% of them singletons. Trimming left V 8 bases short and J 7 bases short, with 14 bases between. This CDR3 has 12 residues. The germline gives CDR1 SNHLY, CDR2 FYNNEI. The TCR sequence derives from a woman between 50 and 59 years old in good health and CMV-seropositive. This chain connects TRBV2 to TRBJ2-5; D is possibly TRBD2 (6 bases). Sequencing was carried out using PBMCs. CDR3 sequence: CASGTGVGTQYF. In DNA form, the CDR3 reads TGTGCCAGCGGAACGGGAGTTGGGACCCAGTACTTC.